These 29 T cell receptor beta chains were all obtained from the same sample, sequenced in a study of cytomegalovirus exposure and HLA in healthy donors. PCR primers comprised 60 Vbeta and 13 Jbeta primers. The assay was immunoSEQ multiplex PCR, and TCRdb's table has in-frame clones only and misses some. The data show roughly 180,000 clones, with about 77% seen just once and less than 2.5% held by the top ten. The sequencing sample was made of PBMCs. These TCRs come from a woman in her 30s in good health and CMV-seropositive.

The genes are TRBV4-1 and TRBJ1-2, with TRBD1 matching 12 bases. Unmatched junction bases numbered 14, after V lost 3 bases and J lost 6 bases. The CDR3 is 18 amino acids. The germline V gene encodes CDR1 MGHRA and CDR2 YSYEKL. The CDR3 sequence: CASSHPQGQGALSDGYTF. The CDR3 DNA is TGCGCCAGCAGCCATCCCCAGGGACAGGGGGCGCTGAGTGATGGCTACACCTTC.

CDR3 amino acids: CASSANRVPGELFF. Written as DNA, the CDR3 is TGTGCCAGCAGCGCGAACAGGGTACCCGGGGAGCTGTTTTTT. J is TRBJ2-2 and V is TRBV7-8; D may be TRBD1 (6 bases). Trimming cost V 5 bases and J 6 bases, with 13 bases left between them. This CDR3 contains 14 residues. The germline CDR1 and CDR2 sequences are SGHVS and FQNEAQ.

The V call is TRBV7-2, the J call TRBJ1-1, with 8 bases aligning to TRBD1. The CDR3 is 14 amino acids. V shed 2 bases and J 5 bases; nucleotides not matched to a gene: 4. Germline V gives CDR1 SGHTA, CDR2 FQGNSA. The CDR3 sequence is CASSLRQGATEAFF. For the CDR3, the DNA is TGTGCCAGCAGCTTACGGCAGGGGGCGACTGAAGCTTTCTTT.

The chain joins TRBV7-9 to TRBJ2-5, with D maybe TRBD2 (7 bases). The CDR3 is 13 residues long. The V end lost 10 bases, the J end lost 5 bases, and 17 bases lay between the germline ends. Germline V gene lookup returns CDR1 SEHNR and CDR2 FQNEAQ (reference sequence). CDR3 sequence: CAILVRGGETQYF. The CDR3 bases are TGTGCCATCCTCGTGAGGGGGGGGGAGACCCAGTACTTC.

This chain joins TRBV4-1 and TRBJ2-5; 12 bases match TRBD1. CDR1 is MGHRA and CDR2 is YSYEKL in the germline V gene. J lost 5 bases, V lost 3 bases, and 10 bases had no gene match. The CDR3 length is 17 residues. CDR3 bases: TGCGCCAGCAGCCAGGACCGCCGGGACAGGGGGCCGGAGACCCAGTACTTC. Translated, it gives CASSQDRRDRGPETQYF.

The chain employs TRBV7-6 and TRBJ2-5; D unresolved. V gave up 1 base and J gave up 5 bases, with 14 bases separating them. This CDR3 region has 15 residues. In germline, CDR1 is SGHVS, CDR2 FNYEAQ. CDR3 sequence (DNA): TGTGCCAGCAGCTTAGTTACTTCCAGCGCGGAGACCCAGTACTTC. It translates to CASSLVTSSAETQYF. The complete variable domain, with remaining parts taken from reference TRBV7-6 and TRBJ2-5, reads GAGVSQSPRYKVTKRGQDVALRCDPISGHVSLYWYRQALGQGPEFLTYFNYEAQQDKSGLPNDRFSAERPEGSISTLTIQRTEQRDSAMYRCASSLVTSSAETQYFGPGTRLLVL.

This clone was found a few times. The CDR3 loop is CASSRSGGRGANVLTF. The CDR3 DNA reads TGCGCCAGCAGCCGCTCGGGGGGAAGGGGGGCCAACGTCCTGACTTTC. This chain uses TRBV4-1 with TRBJ2-6, with 7 bases lining up with TRBD2. V gave up 4 bases and J gave up 4 bases; unmatched junction bases: 7. This CDR3 has 16 amino acids. Germline loops: CDR1 MGHRA, CDR2 YSYEKL.

This clone was counted between two and nine times. The chain joins TRBV19 to TRBJ2-7, with D perhaps TRBD1 (6 bases). Trimming removed 4 bases from V and 3 bases from J, with 19 bases in between. The CDR3 is made up of 16 amino acids. The germline V gene has CDR1 LNHDA and CDR2 SQIVND (reference sequence). CDR3 sequence: CASSNQSPARGYEQYF. The CDR3 DNA reads TGTGCCAGTAGTAACCAGTCCCCCGCCAGGGGCTACGAGCAGTACTTC.

The chain is built from TRBV5-1 and TRBJ1-3, with 7 bases aligning to TRBD1. Losses at the gene ends were 3 bases for V and 5 bases for J; bases not matched to a gene: 5. The length of the CDR3 is 14 residues. Germline CDR1 reads SGHRS; CDR2 reads YFSETQ. The CDR3 region is CASSSTGDRNTIYF. The CDR3 DNA sequence: TGCGCCAGCAGCTCCACAGGGGACAGAAACACCATATATTTT.

The rearrangement links TRBV27 to TRBJ1-3; D is perhaps TRBD1 (5 bases). Trimming took off 7 bases at V and 3 bases at J, with 19 bases between the two ends. The CDR3 loop spans 16 amino acids. In germline, CDR1 is MNHEY, CDR2 SMNVEV (reference sequence). The DNA of the CDR3 is TGTGCCAGCACCTCTGCACAGGTCGGCTATGGAAACACCATATATTTT. It yields the protein CASTSAQVGYGNTIYF.

The chain joins TRBV11-2 to TRBJ2-7; 10 nucleotides agree with TRBD2. This CDR3 spans 14 amino acids. Unmatched junction bases numbered 6, after V lost 8 bases and J lost 2 bases. Per the germline V gene, CDR1 is SGHAT and CDR2 is FQNNGV. CDR3 amino acids: CASGLAGGPYEQYF. CDR3 bases: TGTGCCAGCGGATTAGCGGGGGGACCCTACGAGCAGTACTTC. The full variable domain, with the rest looked up from reference TRBV11-2 and TRBJ2-7, is EAGVAQSPRYKIIEKRQSVAFWCNPISGHATLYWYQQILGQGPKLLIQFQNNGVVDDSQLPKDRFSAERLKGVDSTLKIQPAKLEDSAVYLCASGLAGGPYEQYFGPGTRLTVT.

The chain uses TRBV7-2 and TRBJ2-2, with 7 nucleotides matching TRBD2. The CDR3 has 13 amino acids. The germline V gene has CDR1 SGHTA and CDR2 FQGNSA. J gave up 4 bases and V 5 bases, and 1 base lay outside the gene matches. CDR3 sequence (DNA): TGTGCCAGCAGCCGCGGGGGCACCGGGGAGCTGTTTTTT. It specifies CASSRGGTGELFF.

The chain is built from TRBV7-2 and TRBJ1-5; D is unclear. Trimming removed 1 base from V and 3 bases from J, with 10 bases in between. Looked up from germline, CDR1 is SGHTA and CDR2 is FQGNSA. The CDR3 is 15 amino acids. The CDR3 bases are TGTGCCAGCAGCTTAGATGGTCAGTCCAATCAGCCCCAGCATTTT. This gives the protein CASSLDGQSNQPQHF.

The chain employs TRBV9 and TRBJ2-1; 11 positions match TRBD2. CDR1 is SGDLS, CDR2 YYNGEE, per germline. This CDR3 has 16 amino acids. Losses at the gene ends were 3 bases for V and 8 bases for J; bases not matched to a gene: 10. CDR3 protein: CASSELAGAPAHEQFF. The CDR3 coding sequence is TGTGCCAGCAGCGAACTAGCGGGGGCCCCAGCCCATGAGCAGTTCTTC.

The chain has TRBV29-1 and TRBJ2-3; 7 bases align to TRBD1. The J segment lost 7 bases and the V segment lost 3 bases, leaving 4 bases of the junction unmatched. This CDR3 has 12 amino acids. The germline V gene encodes CDR1 SQVTM and CDR2 ANQGSEA. The CDR3 reads CSVEGDSYTQYF. As DNA, the CDR3 is TGCAGCGTTGAGGGGGACAGCTATACGCAGTATTTT.

A word on this clone: An end of the junction differs from the germline gene, which may be a read error. The identical CDR3 is also encoded by other nucleotide sequences in the sample. The V and J genes are TRBV7-9 and TRBJ1-5; possibly TRBD1 for D (5 bases). The CDR3 loop spans 14 amino acids. Germline values: CDR1 SEHNR, CDR2 FQNEAQ (reference sequence). The DNA of the CDR3 is TGTGCCAGCAGCCCACGGGACTCGGCGCGGCCCCAGCATTTC. It codes for CASSPRDSARPQHF.

The chain recombines TRBV4-3 with TRBJ2-1; D call uncertain. The CDR3 is made up of 14 amino acids. Between the trimmed V and J ends, which lost 0 bases and 3 bases, there was a span of 6 bases. The germline V gene has CDR1 LGHNA and CDR2 YSLEER. The chain's CDR3 is CASSQDRSYNEQFF. The CDR3 DNA reads as TGCGCCAGCAGCCAAGACCGCAGCTACAATGAGCAGTTCTTC.

V gene TRBV21-1 combines with J gene TRBJ2-1; the D call of TRBD1 is as the table states it, not checked on the DNA. TRBV21-1 is deemed a pseudogene. The length of the CDR3 is 17 residues. CDR3 sequence: CASSKAPGAVIYNEQFF. The CDR3 nucleotides are TGTGCCAGCAGCAAGGCCCCTGGGGCGGTAATTTACAATGAGCAGTTCTTC.

This chain links TRBV5-1 with TRBJ1-6; TRBD1 matches at 8 bases. This CDR3 comprises 15 residues. Trimming took 4 bases from V and 10 from J; bases not matched to a gene: 10. The germline gives CDR1 SGHRS, CDR2 YFSETQ. CDR3 coding DNA: TGCGCCAGCAGCCTAGGACAGGGCTCGGGATCACCCCTCCACTTT. Amino acid sequence: CASSLGQGSGSPLHF. Looking up the rest from reference TRBV5-1 and TRBJ1-6 gives the full variable domain: KAGVTQTPRYLIKTRGQQVTLSCSPISGHRSVSWYQQTPGQGLQFLFEYFSETQRNKGNFPGRFSGRQFSNSRSEMNVSTLELGDSALYLCASSLGQGSGSPLHFGNGTRLTVT.

The chain links TRBV6-5 to TRBJ2-3, with D possibly being TRBD1 (6 bases). Germline loops: CDR1 MNHEY, CDR2 SVGAGI. This CDR3 spans 14 amino acids. V was clipped by 4 bases and J by 2 bases, with 10 bases between them. CDR3 coding DNA: TGTGCCAGCAGTTCTACAGGGCACACAGATACGCAGTATTTT. It specifies CASSSTGHTDTQYF.

Only a few counts were recorded for this clone. The chain recombines TRBV27 with TRBJ2-2; D ambiguous. V shed 5 bases and J shed 6 bases, with 10 bases lying between them. This CDR3 spans 13 amino acids. The V gene's germline CDR1 is MNHEY and CDR2 SMNVEV (reference sequence). CDR3 loop: CASSRSGPGELFF. Here the CDR3 DNA reads TGTGCCAGCAGTAGATCAGGTCCCGGGGAGCTGTTTTTT.

CDR3: CSVDARDRGRLANTGELFF. As DNA, the CDR3 is TGCAGCGTCGACGCCAGGGACAGGGGAAGACTCGCGAACACCGGGGAGCTGTTTTTT. This chain links TRBV29-1 with TRBJ2-2; 10 bases are a match to TRBD1. The V segment lost 6 bases and the J segment 0 bases; nucleotides outside the gene matches: 16. The CDR3 totals 19 residues. The V gene's germline CDR1 is SQVTM and CDR2 ANQGSEA.

This clone was seen once. The rearrangement links TRBV7-3 to TRBJ2-1, with D perhaps TRBD2 (7 bases). In germline, CDR1 is SGHTA, CDR2 FQGTGA. CDR3 length: 14 amino acids. The V and J ends lost 6 bases and 9 bases respectively, with 18 bases between them. CDR3 sequence (DNA): TGTGCCAGCAGTCGCCTACTAAGGGGGGGTGAGCAGTTCTTC. It is translated as CASSRLLRGGEQFF.

The CDR3 region has the DNA TGTGCCAGCAGCCCCTATGGGGGCCCGAACACTGAAGCTTTCTTT. Protein product: CASSPYGGPNTEAFF. The gene calls are TRBV7-2 and TRBJ1-1; TRBD1 is a possible D gene (6 bases). The V end lost 5 bases, the J end lost 1 base, and 14 bases lay between the germline ends. The CDR3 is 15 amino acids. Germline V lookup: CDR1 SGHTA, CDR2 FQGNSA.

V and J are TRBV9 and TRBJ2-1, with TRBD2 matching 10 bases. The V gene end was trimmed by 0 bases and the J gene end by 7 bases; junction bases not matched to a gene: 7. CDR3 length: 16 amino acids. Germline loops: CDR1 SGDLS, CDR2 YYNGEE. CDR3 sequence reads: CASSVVQAGGRNEQFF. In DNA form, the CDR3 reads TGTGCCAGCAGCGTAGTTCAAGCGGGGGGGCGGAATGAGCAGTTCTTC.

The chain links TRBV7-9 to TRBJ2-3; TRBD2 might be the D (6 bases). This CDR3 contains 15 residues. The germline gives CDR1 SEHNR, CDR2 FQNEAQ (reference sequence). V was clipped by 7 bases and J by 0 bases, with 14 bases between them. The DNA of the CDR3 is TGTGCCAGCACACACGGGGGAATTAGCACAGATACGCAGTATTTT. Translated, it gives CASTHGGISTDTQYF.

V usage is TRBV7-7 and J usage is TRBJ2-3, with 7 bases that match TRBD2. V shed 11 bases and J 1 base; nucleotides not matched to a gene: 6. CDR3 length: 13 amino acids. In germline, CDR1 is SSHAT, CDR2 FNYEAQ (reference sequence). CDR3 amino acids: CALGGSRTDTQYF. The DNA of the CDR3 is TGTGCCTTGGGGGGGTCTCGCACAGATACGCAGTATTTT.

This rearrangement joins TRBV27 to TRBJ2-2, with D possibly being TRBD1 (6 bases). There are 15 residues in the CDR3. CDR1 and CDR2 from the germline V gene are MNHEY and SMNVEV (reference sequence). The germline V and J ends were trimmed by 8 bases and 6 bases, with 19 bases remaining between them. DNA for the CDR3: TGTGCCAGCCCCGTGGCAGGGGCAGGTCCCGGGGAGCTGTTTTTT. Its protein is CASPVAGAGPGELFF.

This clone showed up just once. V is TRBV6-1 and J is TRBJ1-1; 8 bases match TRBD1. Germline V CDR1 and CDR2: MNHNS, SASEGT. CDR3 length equals 13 residues. V trimming: 6 bases; J trimming: 12 bases; junction bases outside the gene matches: 12. The CDR3 loop is CASRKQGDIRTFF. The CDR3 coding sequence is TGTGCCAGCAGAAAACAGGGGGACATAAGGACTTTCTTT.